The rows below give T cell receptor beta chains drawn from one sample of a study of OX40 agonist ivuxolimab in advanced cancers. The repertoire was sequenced with immunoSEQ multiplex PCR; TCRdb's copy has only in-frame clones and lacks some. The sample contains roughly 50,000 clones, more than 65% of which appear only once. The input for sequencing was CD4+ or CD8+ T cells sorted from blood, taken in a trial of the OX40 agonist ivuxolimab. Source of these receptors: an adult with an advanced solid tumor such as melanoma, head and neck, liver or kidney cancer. Each CDR3 is given with its conserved first and last residue. D genes are given only for firm matches. Clone size, where shown, is once, few, many, or a class for clones that have expanded.

v_gene: TRBV5-5; j_gene: TRBJ2-7; abundance: few; d_gene: TRBD1; CDR3aa: CASSPLRGPGLYEQYF; CDR3nt: TGTGCCAGCAGTCCCCTCAGGGGGCCGGGGCTGTACGAGCAGTACTTC
v_gene: TRBV4-2; j_gene: TRBJ2-7; abundance: NA; d_gene: NA; CDR3aa: CASSQGYIGGYEQYF; CDR3nt: TGTGCCAGCAGCCAAGGTTACATAGGGGGGTACGAGCAGTACTTC
v_gene: TRBV28; j_gene: TRBJ2-2; abundance: NA; d_gene: NA; CDR3aa: CASSLGVGELFF; CDR3nt: TGTGCCAGCAGTCTAGGGGTCGGGGAGCTGTTTTTT
v_gene: TRBV9; j_gene: TRBJ2-1; abundance: NA; d_gene: TRBD2; CDR3aa: CASSVQAGGYNEQFF; CDR3nt: TGTGCCAGCAGCGTACAAGCGGGGGGATACAATGAGCAGTTCTTC
v_gene: TRBV15; j_gene: TRBJ2-3; abundance: NA; d_gene: NA; CDR3aa: CATSRGTGTQYF; CDR3nt: TGTGCCACCAGCAGAGGGACGGGTACGCAGTATTTT
v_gene: TRBV5-6; j_gene: TRBJ2-4; abundance: NA; d_gene: TRBD1; CDR3aa: CASSLRTGGILRNIQYF; CDR3nt: TGTGCCAGCAGCCTACGGACAGGGGGCATTTTGAGAAACATTCAGTACTTC
v_gene: TRBV7-2; j_gene: TRBJ1-2; abundance: NA; d_gene: NA; CDR3aa: CASSLVVGHYGYTF; CDR3nt: TGTGCCAGCAGCTTAGTAGTGGGTCACTATGGCTACACCTTC
v_gene: TRBV4-3; j_gene: TRBJ2-6; abundance: NA; d_gene: NA; CDR3aa: CASSPTRGASGANVLTF; CDR3nt: TGCGCCAGCAGCCCCACCCGGGGGGCTAGTGGGGCCAACGTCCTGACTTTC
v_gene: TRBV28; j_gene: TRBJ2-7; abundance: NA; d_gene: NA; CDR3aa: CASNSGPRWYF; CDR3nt: TGTGCCAGCAACTCGGGGCCCAGGTGGTACTTC
v_gene: TRBV5-1; j_gene: TRBJ2-2; abundance: NA; d_gene: NA; CDR3aa: CASSWGSSGNTGELFF; CDR3nt: TGCGCCAGCAGCTGGGGAAGTTCGGGAAACACCGGGGAGCTGTTTTTT
v_gene: TRBV5-1; j_gene: TRBJ2-3; abundance: NA; d_gene: NA; CDR3aa: CASSLTGFSTDTQYF; CDR3nt: TGCGCCAGCAGCTTAACGGGATTTAGCACAGATACGCAGTATTTT
v_gene: TRBV2; j_gene: TRBJ2-7; abundance: NA; d_gene: NA; CDR3aa: CASKLDGYEQYF; CDR3nt: TGTGCCAGCAAGTTGGACGGCTACGAGCAGTACTTC
v_gene: TRBV20-1; j_gene: TRBJ1-1; abundance: few; d_gene: NA; CDR3aa: CSANAVREAFF; CDR3nt: TGCAGTGCCAACGCCGTCCGTGAAGCTTTCTTT
v_gene: TRBV7-9; j_gene: TRBJ1-3; abundance: NA; d_gene: NA; CDR3aa: CASSPWGGASGNTIYF; CDR3nt: TGTGCCAGCAGCCCGTGGGGGGGGGCCTCGGGAAACACCATATATTTT
v_gene: TRBV14; j_gene: TRBJ1-2; abundance: NA; d_gene: NA; CDR3aa: CASSPKGPLRYLYTF; CDR3nt: TGTGCCAGCAGCCCAAAGGGCCCGCTTAGGTATCTCTACACCTTC
v_gene: TRBV6-5; j_gene: TRBJ2-3; abundance: NA; d_gene: NA; CDR3aa: CASSYLKPRGDTQYF; CDR3nt: TGTGCCAGCAGTTACTTGAAGCCCAGGGGAGATACGCAGTATTTT
v_gene: TRBV14; j_gene: TRBJ2-7; abundance: NA; d_gene: NA; CDR3aa: CASSPWITYEQYF; CDR3nt: TGTGCCAGCAGCCCGTGGATAACCTACGAGCAGTACTTC
v_gene: TRBV19; j_gene: TRBJ1-5; abundance: NA; d_gene: NA; CDR3aa: CASRGPGWGNQPQHF; CDR3nt: TGTGCCAGTAGAGGACCAGGTTGGGGAAATCAGCCCCAGCATTTT
v_gene: TRBV7-8; j_gene: TRBJ1-6; abundance: NA; d_gene: NA; CDR3aa: CASSLAPGHYSPLHF; CDR3nt: TGTGCCAGCAGCTTAGCCCCAGGGCACTATTCACCCCTCCACTTT
v_gene: TRBV21-1; j_gene: TRBJ2-3; abundance: NA; d_gene: NA; CDR3aa: CASSKEVAGVATDTQYF; CDR3nt: TGTGCCAGCAGCAAAGAGGTAGCGGGAGTAGCGACAGATACGCAGTATTTT
v_gene: TRBV7-2; j_gene: TRBJ2-1; abundance: NA; d_gene: NA; CDR3aa: CASSVLSSYNEQFF; CDR3nt: TGTGCCAGCAGTGTCCTGAGCTCCTACAATGAGCAGTTCTTC
v_gene: TRBV5-1; j_gene: TRBJ1-1; abundance: few; d_gene: NA; CDR3aa: CASSRDTEAFF; CDR3nt: TGCGCCAGCAGCAGAGACACTGAAGCTTTCTTT
v_gene: TRBV4-3; j_gene: TRBJ1-4; abundance: once; d_gene: NA; CDR3aa: CASSPGATNEKLFF; CDR3nt: TGCGCCAGCAGTCCCGGCGCAACTAATGAAAAACTGTTTTTT
v_gene: TRBV14; j_gene: TRBJ2-3; abundance: NA; d_gene: NA; CDR3aa: CASSQERRDGKSTDTQYF; CDR3nt: TGTGCCAGCAGCCAAGAGAGGCGGGACGGGAAAAGCACAGATACGCAGTATTTT
v_gene: TRBV15; j_gene: TRBJ2-7; abundance: few; d_gene: TRBD2; CDR3aa: CATSRGLAEGSEQYF; CDR3nt: TGTGCCACCAGCAGGGGACTAGCGGAGGGGTCCGAGCAGTACTTC
v_gene: TRBV6-1; j_gene: TRBJ1-1; abundance: NA; d_gene: TRBD1; CDR3aa: CASREGAYTEAFF; CDR3nt: TGTGCCAGCAGGGAGGGGGCCTACACTGAAGCTTTCTTT
v_gene: TRBV2; j_gene: TRBJ1-1; abundance: NA; d_gene: NA; CDR3aa: CASSRANTEAFF; CDR3nt: TGTGCCAGCAGTCGGGCGAACACTGAAGCTTTCTTT
v_gene: TRBV19; j_gene: TRBJ1-1; abundance: few; d_gene: TRBD1; CDR3aa: CASSIVGTGKTEAFF; CDR3nt: TGTGCCAGTAGTATAGTCGGGACAGGGAAGACTGAAGCTTTCTTT
v_gene: TRBV4-3; j_gene: TRBJ2-1; abundance: NA; d_gene: NA; CDR3aa: CASSQLTPLAGWNGEQFF; CDR3nt: TGCGCCAGCAGCCAATTGACCCCCCTGGCAGGGTGGAATGGTGAGCAGTTCTTC
v_gene: TRBV29-1; j_gene: TRBJ2-7; abundance: NA; d_gene: NA; CDR3aa: CSVARTGTPEQYF; CDR3nt: TGCAGCGTTGCTAGGACGGGTACCCCCGAGCAGTACTTC